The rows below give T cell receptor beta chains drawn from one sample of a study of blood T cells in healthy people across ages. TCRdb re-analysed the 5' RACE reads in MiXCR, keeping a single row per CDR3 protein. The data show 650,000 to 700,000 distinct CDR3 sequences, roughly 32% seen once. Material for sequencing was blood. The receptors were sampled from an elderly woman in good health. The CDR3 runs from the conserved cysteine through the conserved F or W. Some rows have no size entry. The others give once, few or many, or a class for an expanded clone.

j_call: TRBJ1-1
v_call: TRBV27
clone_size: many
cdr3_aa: CASSKGHVTEAFF

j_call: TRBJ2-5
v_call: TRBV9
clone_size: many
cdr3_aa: CASSVDPGAETQYF

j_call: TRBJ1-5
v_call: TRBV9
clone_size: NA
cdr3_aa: CASSPGSGNQPQHF

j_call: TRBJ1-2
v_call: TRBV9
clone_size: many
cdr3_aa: CASDEGQGSRRGYTF

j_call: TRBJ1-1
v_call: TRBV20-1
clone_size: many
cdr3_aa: CSARPEGNTEAFF

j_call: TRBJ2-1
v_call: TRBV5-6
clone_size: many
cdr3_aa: CASSPNLAGVYNEQFF

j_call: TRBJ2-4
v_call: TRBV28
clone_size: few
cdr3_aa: CASRADRGSNIQYF

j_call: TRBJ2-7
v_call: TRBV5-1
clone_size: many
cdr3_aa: CASSLSQKGEQYF

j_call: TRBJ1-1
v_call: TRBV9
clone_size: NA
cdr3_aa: CASSVACAGPTEAFF

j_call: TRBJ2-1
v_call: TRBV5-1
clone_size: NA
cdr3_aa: CASGGLAGGHVGQFF

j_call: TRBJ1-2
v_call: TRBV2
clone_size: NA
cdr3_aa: CASSEGTGYGYTF

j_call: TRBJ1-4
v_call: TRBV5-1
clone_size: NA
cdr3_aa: CASSGERTNEKLFF

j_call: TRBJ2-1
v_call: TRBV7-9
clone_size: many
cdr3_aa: CASSYKERIYNEQFF

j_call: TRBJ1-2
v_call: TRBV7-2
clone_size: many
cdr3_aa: CASSQSYGYTF

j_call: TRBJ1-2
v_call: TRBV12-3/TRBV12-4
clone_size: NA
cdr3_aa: CASSFEGEIWNDYTF

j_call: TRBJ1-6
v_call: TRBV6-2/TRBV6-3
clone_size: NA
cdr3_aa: CASYGQGSSPLHF

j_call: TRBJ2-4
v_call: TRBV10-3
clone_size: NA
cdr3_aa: CAISEDFGGAGAKNIQYF

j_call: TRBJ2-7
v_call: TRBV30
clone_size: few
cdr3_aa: CAWSLPWANQGGEQYF

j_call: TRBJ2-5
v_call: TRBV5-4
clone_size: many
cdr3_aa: CASSPGQGAIETQYF

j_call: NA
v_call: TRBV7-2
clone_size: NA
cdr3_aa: CASSTAWHEQYF

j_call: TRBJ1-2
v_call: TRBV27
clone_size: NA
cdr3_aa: CASSGGGLAYGYTF

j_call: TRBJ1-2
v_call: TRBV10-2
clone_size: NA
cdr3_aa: CASSEWVRGPRGYTF

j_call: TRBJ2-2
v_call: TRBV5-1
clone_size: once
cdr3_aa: CASSLSPGPGELFF

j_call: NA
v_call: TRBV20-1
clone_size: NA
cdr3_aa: CSARASWLADSYEQYF

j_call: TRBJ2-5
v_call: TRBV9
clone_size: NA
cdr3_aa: CASSDKQGGETQYF

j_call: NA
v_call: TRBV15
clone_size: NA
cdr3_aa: CATSREREGFNEQFF

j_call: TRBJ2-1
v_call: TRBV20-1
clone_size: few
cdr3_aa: CSARVLAGRGWYNEQFF

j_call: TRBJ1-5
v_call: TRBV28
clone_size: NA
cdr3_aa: CASTWTGRGISNQPQHF